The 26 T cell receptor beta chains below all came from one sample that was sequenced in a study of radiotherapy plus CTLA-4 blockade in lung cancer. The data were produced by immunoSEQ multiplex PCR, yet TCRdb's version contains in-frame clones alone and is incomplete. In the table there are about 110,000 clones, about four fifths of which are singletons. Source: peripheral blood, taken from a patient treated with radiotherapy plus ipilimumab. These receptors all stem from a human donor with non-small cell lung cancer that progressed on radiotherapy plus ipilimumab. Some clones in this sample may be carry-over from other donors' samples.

The CDR3 region is CASSLNAGGYPSGNTIYF. The CDR3 nucleotides read TGTGCCAGCAGTTTAAATGCGGGGGGTTACCCCTCTGGAAACACCATATATTTT. The V gene is TRBV28, the J gene TRBJ1-3, with a weak D call TRBD1 (5 bases). The CDR3 covers 18 residues. Deletions cut 2 bases from V and 0 bases from J, with 17 bases between. Germline CDR1 reads MDHEN; CDR2 reads SYDVKM.

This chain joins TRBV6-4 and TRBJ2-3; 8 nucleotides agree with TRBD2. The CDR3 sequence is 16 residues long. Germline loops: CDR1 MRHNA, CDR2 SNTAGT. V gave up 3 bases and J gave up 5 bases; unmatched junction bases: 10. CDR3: CASSDSAGEAEDTQYF. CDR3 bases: TGTGCCAGCAGTGATTCAGCGGGGGAAGCAGAAGATACGCAGTATTTT.

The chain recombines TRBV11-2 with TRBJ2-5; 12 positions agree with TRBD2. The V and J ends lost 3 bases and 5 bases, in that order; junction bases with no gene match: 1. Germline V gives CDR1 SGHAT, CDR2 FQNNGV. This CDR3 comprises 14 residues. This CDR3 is CASSFTSGGETQYF. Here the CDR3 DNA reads TGTGCCAGCAGCTTTACTAGCGGGGGGGAGACCCAGTACTTC.

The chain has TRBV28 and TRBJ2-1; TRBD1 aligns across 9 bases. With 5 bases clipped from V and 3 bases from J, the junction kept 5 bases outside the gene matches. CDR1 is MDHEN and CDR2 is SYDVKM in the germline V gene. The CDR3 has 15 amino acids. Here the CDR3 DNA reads TGTGCCAGCAGTCTAGGACAGGGGCACTACAATGAGCAGTTCTTC. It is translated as CASSLGQGHYNEQFF.

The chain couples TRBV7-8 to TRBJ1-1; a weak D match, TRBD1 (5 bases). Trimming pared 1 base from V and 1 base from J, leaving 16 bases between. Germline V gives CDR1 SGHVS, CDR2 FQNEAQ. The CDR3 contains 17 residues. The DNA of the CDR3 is TGTGCCAGCAGCTTAGGATTGAGGGGTCAGGGGAACACTGAAGCTTTCTTT. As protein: CASSLGLRGQGNTEAFF.

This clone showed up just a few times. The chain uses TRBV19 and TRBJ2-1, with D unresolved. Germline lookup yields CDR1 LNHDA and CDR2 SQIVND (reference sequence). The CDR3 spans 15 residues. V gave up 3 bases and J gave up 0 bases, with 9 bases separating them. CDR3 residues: CASSMGRNSYNEQFF. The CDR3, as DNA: TGTGCCAGTAGTATGGGCAGGAACTCCTACAATGAGCAGTTCTTC.

The CDR3 sequence: CASSLEQAPGYTF. CDR3 nucleotides: TGTGCCAGCAGCTTAGAACAGGCGCCCGGCTACACCTTC. The chain combines TRBV7-8 with TRBJ1-2; possibly TRBD1 for D (5 bases). The CDR3 totals 13 residues. Germline values: CDR1 SGHVS, CDR2 FQNEAQ. V gave up 1 base and J gave up 8 bases, with 11 bases separating them.

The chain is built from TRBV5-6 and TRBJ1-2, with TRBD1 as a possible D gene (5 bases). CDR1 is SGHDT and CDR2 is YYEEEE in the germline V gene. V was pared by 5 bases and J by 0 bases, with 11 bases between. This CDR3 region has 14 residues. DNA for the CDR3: TGTGCCAGCAGGAACAGGTACTCTAACTATGGCTACACCTTC. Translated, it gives CASRNRYSNYGYTF.

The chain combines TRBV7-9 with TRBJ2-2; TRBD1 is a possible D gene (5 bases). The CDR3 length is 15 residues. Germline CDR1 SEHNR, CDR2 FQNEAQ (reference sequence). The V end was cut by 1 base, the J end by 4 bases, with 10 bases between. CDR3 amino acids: CASSLVGAVTGELFF. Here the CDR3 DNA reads TGTGCCAGCAGCTTAGTAGGGGCAGTCACCGGGGAGCTGTTTTTT. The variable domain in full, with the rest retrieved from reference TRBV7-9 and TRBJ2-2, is DTGVSQNPRHKITKRGQNVTFRCDPISEHNRLYWYRQTLGQGPEFLTYFQNEAQLEKSRLLSDRFSAERPKGSFSTLEIQRTEQGDSAMYLCASSLVGAVTGELFFGEGSRLTVL.

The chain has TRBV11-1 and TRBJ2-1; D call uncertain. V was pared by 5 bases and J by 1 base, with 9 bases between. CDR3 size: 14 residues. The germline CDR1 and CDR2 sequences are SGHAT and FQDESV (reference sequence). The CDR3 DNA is TGTGCCAGCAGCGCTCACGGGTCCTACAATGAGCAGTTCTTC. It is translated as CASSAHGSYNEQFF.

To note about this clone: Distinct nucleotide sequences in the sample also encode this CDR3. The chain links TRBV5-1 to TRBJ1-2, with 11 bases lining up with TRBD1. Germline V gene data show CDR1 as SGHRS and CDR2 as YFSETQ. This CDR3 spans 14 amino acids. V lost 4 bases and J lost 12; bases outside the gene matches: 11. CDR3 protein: CASSTGQGVGEDTF. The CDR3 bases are TGCGCCAGCAGCACGGGACAGGGGGTGGGGGAAGACACCTTC.

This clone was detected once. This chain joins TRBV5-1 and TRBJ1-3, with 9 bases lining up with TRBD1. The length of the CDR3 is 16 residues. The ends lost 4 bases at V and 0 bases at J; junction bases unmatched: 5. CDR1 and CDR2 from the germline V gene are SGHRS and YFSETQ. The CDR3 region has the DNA TGCGCCAGCAGCCTACGGACAGGGGTCTCTGGAAACACCATATATTTT. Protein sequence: CASSLRTGVSGNTIYF.

Written as DNA, the CDR3 is TGTGCCAGCTCAAAACAAGAGACCCAGTACTTC. It translates to CASSKQETQYF. This rearrangement joins TRBV18 to TRBJ2-5, with D hard to call. Germline values: CDR1 KGHSH, CDR2 LQKENI. The V and J ends lost 5 bases and 2 bases respectively, with 3 bases between them. The CDR3 contains 11 residues.

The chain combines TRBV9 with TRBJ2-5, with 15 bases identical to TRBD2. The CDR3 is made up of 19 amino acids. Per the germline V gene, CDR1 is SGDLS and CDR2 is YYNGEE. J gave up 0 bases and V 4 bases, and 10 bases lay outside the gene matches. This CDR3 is CASSLRTSGGGPYQETQYF. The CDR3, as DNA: TGTGCCAGCAGCCTCCGGACTAGCGGGGGGGGTCCGTACCAAGAGACCCAGTACTTC.

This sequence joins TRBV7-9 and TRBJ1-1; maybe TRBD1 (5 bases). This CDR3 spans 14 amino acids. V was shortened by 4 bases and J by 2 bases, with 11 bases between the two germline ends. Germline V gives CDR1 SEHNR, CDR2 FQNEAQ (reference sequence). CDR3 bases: TGTGCCAGCAGCTACCCGGGACCCAACACTGAAGCTTTCTTT. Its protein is CASSYPGPNTEAFF. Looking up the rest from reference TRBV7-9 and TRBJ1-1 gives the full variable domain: DTGVSQNPRHKITKRGQNVTFRCDPISEHNRLYWYRQTLGQGPEFLTYFQNEAQLEKSRLLSDRFSAERPKGSFSTLEIQRTEQGDSAMYLCASSYPGPNTEAFFGQGTRLTVV.

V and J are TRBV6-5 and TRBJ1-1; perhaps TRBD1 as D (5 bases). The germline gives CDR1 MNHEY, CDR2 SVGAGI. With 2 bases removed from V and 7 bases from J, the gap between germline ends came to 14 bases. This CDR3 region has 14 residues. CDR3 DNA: TGTGCCAGCAGTTACCACCGGGACGGTTTTGAAGCTTTCTTT. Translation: CASSYHRDGFEAFF.

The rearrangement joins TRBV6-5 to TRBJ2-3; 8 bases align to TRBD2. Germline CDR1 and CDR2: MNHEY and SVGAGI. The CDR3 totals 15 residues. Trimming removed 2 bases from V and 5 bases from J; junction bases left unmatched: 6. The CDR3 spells CASSYNGGAVDTQYF. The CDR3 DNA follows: TGTGCCAGCAGTTACAACGGGGGGGCGGTAGATACGCAGTATTTT.

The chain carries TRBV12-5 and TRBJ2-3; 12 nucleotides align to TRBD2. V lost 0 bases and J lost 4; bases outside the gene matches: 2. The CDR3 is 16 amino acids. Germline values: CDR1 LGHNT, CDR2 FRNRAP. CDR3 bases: TGTGCTAGTGGTTTGGTACTAGCGGGGGGCTCAGATACGCAGTATTTT. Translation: CASGLVLAGGSDTQYF.

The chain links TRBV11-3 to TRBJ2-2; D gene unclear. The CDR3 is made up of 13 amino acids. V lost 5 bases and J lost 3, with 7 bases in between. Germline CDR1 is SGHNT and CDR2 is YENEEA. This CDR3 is CASSRVDTGELFF. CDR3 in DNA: TGTGCCAGCAGCCGAGTGGACACCGGGGAGCTGTTTTTT. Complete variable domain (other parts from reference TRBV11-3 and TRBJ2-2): EAGVVQSPRYKIIEKKQPVAFWCNPISGHNTLYWYLQNLGQGPELLIRYENEEAVDDSQLPKDRFSAERLKGVDSTLKIQPAELGDSAVYLCASSRVDTGELFFGEGSRLTVL.

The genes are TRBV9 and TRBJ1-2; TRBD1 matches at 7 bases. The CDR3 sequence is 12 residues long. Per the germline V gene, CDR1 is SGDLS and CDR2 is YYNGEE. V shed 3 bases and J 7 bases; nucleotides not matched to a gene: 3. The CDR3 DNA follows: TGTGCCAGCAGCGAGCAGGGGGTTGGCTACACCTTC. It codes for CASSEQGVGYTF.

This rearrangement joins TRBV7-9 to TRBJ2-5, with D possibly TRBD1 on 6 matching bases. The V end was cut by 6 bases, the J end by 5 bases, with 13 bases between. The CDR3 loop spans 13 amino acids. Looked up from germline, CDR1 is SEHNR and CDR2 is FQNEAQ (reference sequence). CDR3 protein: CASSSGHWETQYF. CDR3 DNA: TGTGCCAGCAGTTCGGGACATTGGGAGACCCAGTACTTC.

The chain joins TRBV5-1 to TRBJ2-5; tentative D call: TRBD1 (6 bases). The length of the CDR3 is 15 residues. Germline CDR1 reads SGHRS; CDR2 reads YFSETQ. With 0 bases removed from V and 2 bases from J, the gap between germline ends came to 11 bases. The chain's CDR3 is CASSLGSQGQETQYF. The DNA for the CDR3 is TGCGCCAGCAGCTTGGGAAGTCAGGGGCAAGAGACCCAGTACTTC. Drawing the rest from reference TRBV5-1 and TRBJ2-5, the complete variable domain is KAGVTQTPRYLIKTRGQQVTLSCSPISGHRSVSWYQQTPGQGLQFLFEYFSETQRNKGNFPGRFSGRQFSNSRSEMNVSTLELGDSALYLCASSLGSQGQETQYFGPGTRLLVL.

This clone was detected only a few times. The CDR3 DNA sequence: TGTGCCAGCTCACGCGGGGGGGCAAGAGATACGCAGTATTTT. It specifies CASSRGGARDTQYF. The V call is TRBV18, the J call TRBJ2-3; 9 bases line up with TRBD2. With 4 bases clipped from V and 5 bases from J, the junction kept 4 bases outside the gene matches. CDR1 and CDR2 from the germline V gene are KGHSH and LQKENI. The CDR3 has 14 amino acids.

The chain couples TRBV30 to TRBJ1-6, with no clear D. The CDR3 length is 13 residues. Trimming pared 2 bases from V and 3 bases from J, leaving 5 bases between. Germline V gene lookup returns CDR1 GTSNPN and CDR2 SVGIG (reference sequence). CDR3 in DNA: TGTGCCTGGAGTAGTGTCTATAATTCACCCCTCCACTTT. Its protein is CAWSSVYNSPLHF. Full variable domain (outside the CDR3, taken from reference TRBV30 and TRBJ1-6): SQTIHQWPATLVQPVGSPLSLECTVEGTSNPNLYWYRQAAGRGLQLLFYSVGIGQISSEVPQNLSASRPQDRQFILSSKKLLLSDSGFYLCAWSSVYNSPLHFGNGTRLTVT.

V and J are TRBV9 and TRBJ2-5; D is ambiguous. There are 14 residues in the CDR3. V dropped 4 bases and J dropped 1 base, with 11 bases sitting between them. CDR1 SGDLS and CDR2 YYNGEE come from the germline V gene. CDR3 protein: CASSTGNVQETQYF. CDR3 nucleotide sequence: TGTGCCAGCAGCACTGGGAACGTCCAAGAGACCCAGTACTTC.

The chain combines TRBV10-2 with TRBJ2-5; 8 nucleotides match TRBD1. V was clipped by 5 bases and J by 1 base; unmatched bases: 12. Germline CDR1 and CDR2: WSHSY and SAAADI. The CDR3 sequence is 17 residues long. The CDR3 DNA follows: TGCGCCAGCAGTTCCGGGACAGGAGCTCCCCTCCAAGAGACCCAGTACTTC. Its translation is CASSSGTGAPLQETQYF.